This T cell receptor (beta chain) is from a study of shared clonotypes between healthy human individuals. Naive CD8 cells lacked CD45RO, underwent positive selection for CCR7 and left out terminally differentiated effector memory CD45RA+ cells. Here immunoSEQ multiplex PCR was the method, and the copy in TCRdb shows in-frame clones only, minus some. The sample includes 2 million or so clones, roughly 94% of them seen just once. The CDR3 spans 16 residues. The junction had 9 bases not matched to a gene; V was cut back by 6 bases and J by 0 bases. CDR1 is SGHDN, CDR2 FVKESK, per germline. The sequence came from a man between 18 and 29 years old in good health. This chain links TRBV14 with TRBJ2-7, with 9 bases fitting TRBD1. The sequencing sample was made of naive CD8+ T cells sorted from blood. In DNA form, the CDR3 reads TGTGCCAGCAGACGAACCGGGACAGGGCTCTCCTACGAGCAGTACTTC. It specifies CASRRTGTGLSYEQYF.